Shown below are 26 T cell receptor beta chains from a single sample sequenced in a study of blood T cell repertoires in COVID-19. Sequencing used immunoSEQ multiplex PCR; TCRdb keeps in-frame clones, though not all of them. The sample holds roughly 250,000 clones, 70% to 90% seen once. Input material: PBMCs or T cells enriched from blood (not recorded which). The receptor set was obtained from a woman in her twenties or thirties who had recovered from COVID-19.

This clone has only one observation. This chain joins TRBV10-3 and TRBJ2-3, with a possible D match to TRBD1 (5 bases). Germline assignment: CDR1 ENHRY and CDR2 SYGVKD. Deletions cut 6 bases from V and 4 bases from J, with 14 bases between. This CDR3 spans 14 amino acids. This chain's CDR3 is CAIRDPSGPDTQYF. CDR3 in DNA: TGTGCCATCAGGGACCCCTCAGGGCCAGATACGCAGTATTTT.

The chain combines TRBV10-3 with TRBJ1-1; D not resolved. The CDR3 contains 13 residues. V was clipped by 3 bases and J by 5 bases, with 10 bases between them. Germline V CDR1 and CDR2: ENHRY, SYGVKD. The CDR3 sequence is CAISEIRGTEAFF. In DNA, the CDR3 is TGTGCCATCAGTGAAATAAGAGGGACTGAAGCTTTCTTT.

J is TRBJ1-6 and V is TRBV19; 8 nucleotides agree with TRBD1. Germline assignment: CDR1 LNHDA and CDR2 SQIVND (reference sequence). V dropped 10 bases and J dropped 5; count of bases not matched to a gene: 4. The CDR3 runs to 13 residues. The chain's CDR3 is CATMDRDNSPLHF. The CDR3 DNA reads TGTGCCACAATGGACAGGGATAATTCACCCCTCCACTTT.

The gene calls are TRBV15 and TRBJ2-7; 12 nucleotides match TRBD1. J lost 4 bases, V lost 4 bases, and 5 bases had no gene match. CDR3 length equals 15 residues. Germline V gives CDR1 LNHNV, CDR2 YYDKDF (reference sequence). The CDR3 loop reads CATSIAGQGAYEQYF. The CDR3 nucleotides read TGTGCCACCAGCATTGCGGGACAGGGGGCTTACGAGCAGTACTTC.

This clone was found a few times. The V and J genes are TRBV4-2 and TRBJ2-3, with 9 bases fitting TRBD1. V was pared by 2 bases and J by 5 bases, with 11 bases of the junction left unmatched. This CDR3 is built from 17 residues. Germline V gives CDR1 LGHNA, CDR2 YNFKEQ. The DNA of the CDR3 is TGTGCCAGCAGCCAATCCAGGGGGACAGGGCCCGGAGATACGCAGTATTTT. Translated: CASSQSRGTGPGDTQYF.

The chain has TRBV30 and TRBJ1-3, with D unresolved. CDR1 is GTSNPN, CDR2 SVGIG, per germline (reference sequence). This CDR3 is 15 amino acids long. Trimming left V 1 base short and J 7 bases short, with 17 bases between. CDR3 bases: TGTGCCTGGAGTGGAGCGCCTCGGCGAAGGAACACCATATATTTT. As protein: CAWSGAPRRRNTIYF.

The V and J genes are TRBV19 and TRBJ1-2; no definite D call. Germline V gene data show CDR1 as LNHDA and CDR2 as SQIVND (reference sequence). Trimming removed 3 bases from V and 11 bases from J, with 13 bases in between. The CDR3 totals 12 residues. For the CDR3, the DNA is TGTGCCAGTAGTATGGGTGCGGCCGTATACACCTTC. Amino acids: CASSMGAAVYTF. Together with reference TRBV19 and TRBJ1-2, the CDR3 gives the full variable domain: DGGITQSPKYLFRKEGQNVTLSCEQNLNHDAMYWYRQDPGQGLRLIYYSQIVNDFQKGDIAEGYSVSREKKESFPLTVTSAQKNPTAFYLCASSMGAAVYTFGSGTRLTVV.

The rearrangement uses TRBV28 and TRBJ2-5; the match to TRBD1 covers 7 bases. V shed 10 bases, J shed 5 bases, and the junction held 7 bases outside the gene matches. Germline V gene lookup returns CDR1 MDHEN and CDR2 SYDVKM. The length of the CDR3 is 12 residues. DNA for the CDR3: TGTGCCACTTCGACAGGGACGGAGACCCAGTACTTC. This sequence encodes CATSTGTETQYF.

The DNA of the CDR3 is TGTGCCAGCAGCTGGACAGGGGGACAGCCCCAGCATTTT. It translates to CASSWTGGQPQHF. The genes are TRBV27 and TRBJ1-5, with 10 bases that match TRBD1. J was trimmed by 7 bases and V by 6 bases; bases with no gene match: 3. CDR1 and CDR2 from the germline V gene are MNHEY and SMNVEV (reference sequence). The CDR3 contains 13 residues.

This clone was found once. The CDR3 here is CASSVRDRPGNNEQFF. DNA of the CDR3: TGTGCCAGCAGCGTAAGGGACAGGCCTGGAAACAATGAGCAGTTCTTC. This sequence joins TRBV7-2 and TRBJ2-1; 8 bases are shared with TRBD1. V lost 5 bases, J lost 5 bases, and 11 bases stayed unmatched. Germline values: CDR1 SGHTA, CDR2 FQGNSA. The CDR3 runs to 16 residues.

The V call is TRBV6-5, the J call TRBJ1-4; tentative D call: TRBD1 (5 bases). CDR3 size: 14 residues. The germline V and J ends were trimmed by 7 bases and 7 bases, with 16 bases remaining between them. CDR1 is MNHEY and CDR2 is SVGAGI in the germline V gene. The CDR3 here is CASTIGQGGEKLFF. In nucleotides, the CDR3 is TGTGCCAGCACGATCGGGCAGGGTGGTGAAAAACTGTTTTTT.

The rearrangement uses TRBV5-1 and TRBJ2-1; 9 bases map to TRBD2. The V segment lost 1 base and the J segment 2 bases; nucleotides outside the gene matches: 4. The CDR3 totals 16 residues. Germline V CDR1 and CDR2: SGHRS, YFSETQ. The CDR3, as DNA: TGCGCCAGCAGCTTGCCCTTAGCGGGGGCCTACAATGAGCAGTTCTTC. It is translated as CASSLPLAGAYNEQFF.

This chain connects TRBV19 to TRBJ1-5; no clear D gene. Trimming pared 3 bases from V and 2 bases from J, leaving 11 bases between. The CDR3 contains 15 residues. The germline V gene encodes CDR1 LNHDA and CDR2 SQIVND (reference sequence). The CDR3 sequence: CASSMRYGRNQPQHF. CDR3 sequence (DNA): TGTGCCAGTAGTATGAGGTACGGCCGCAATCAGCCCCAGCATTTT.

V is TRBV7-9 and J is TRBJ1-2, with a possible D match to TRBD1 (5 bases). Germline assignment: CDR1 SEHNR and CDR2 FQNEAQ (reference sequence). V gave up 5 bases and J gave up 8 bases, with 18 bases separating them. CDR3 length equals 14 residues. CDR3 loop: CASSLVSADRGYTF. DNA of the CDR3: TGTGCCAGCAGCCTTGTTTCAGCTGACAGAGGCTACACCTTC.

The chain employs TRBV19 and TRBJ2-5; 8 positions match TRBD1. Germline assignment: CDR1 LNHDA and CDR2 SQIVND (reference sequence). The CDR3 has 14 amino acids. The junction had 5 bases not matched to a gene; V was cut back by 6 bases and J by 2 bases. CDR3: CASSPDRAQETQYF. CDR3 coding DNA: TGTGCCAGTAGCCCGGACAGGGCTCAAGAGACCCAGTACTTC.

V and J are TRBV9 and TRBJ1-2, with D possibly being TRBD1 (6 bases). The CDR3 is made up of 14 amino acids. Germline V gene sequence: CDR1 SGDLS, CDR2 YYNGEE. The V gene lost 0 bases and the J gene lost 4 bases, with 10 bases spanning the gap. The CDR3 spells CASSVGTGFYGYTF. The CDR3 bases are TGTGCCAGCAGCGTAGGAACAGGGTTCTATGGCTACACCTTC.

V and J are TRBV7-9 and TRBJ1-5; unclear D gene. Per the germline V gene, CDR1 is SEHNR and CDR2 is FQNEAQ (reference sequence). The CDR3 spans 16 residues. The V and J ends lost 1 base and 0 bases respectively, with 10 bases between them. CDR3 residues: CASSLGAGNSNQPQHF. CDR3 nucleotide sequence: TGTGCCAGCAGCTTAGGCGCGGGGAATAGCAATCAGCCCCAGCATTTT.

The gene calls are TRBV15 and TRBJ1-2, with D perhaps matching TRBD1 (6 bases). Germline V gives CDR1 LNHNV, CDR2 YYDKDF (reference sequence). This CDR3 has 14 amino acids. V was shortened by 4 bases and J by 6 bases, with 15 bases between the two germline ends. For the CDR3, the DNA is TGTGCCACCAGCACATGGGACACCGTCAATGGCTACACCTTC. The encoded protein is CATSTWDTVNGYTF.

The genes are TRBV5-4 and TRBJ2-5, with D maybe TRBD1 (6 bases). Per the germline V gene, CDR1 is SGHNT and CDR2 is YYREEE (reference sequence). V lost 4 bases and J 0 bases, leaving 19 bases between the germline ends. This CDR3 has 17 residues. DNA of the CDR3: TGTGCCAGCAGCCCGGACAGCTACTTAAAGTACCAAGAGACCCAGTACTTC. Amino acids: CASSPDSYLKYQETQYF.

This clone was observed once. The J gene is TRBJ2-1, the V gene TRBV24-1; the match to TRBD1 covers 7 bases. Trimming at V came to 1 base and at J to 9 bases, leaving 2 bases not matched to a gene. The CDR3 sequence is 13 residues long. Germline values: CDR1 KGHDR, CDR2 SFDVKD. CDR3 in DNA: TGTGCCACCAGTGATTTTACAGGGGTTGAGCAGTTCTTC. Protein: CATSDFTGVEQFF.

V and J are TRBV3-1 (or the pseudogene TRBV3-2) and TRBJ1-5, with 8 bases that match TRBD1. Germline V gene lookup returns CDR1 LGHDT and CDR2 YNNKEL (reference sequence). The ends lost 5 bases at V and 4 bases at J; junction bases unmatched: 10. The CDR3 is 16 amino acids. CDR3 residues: CASSAAGTGGNQPQHF. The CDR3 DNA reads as TGTGCCAGCAGCGCCGCCGGGACAGGAGGAAATCAGCCCCAGCATTTT.

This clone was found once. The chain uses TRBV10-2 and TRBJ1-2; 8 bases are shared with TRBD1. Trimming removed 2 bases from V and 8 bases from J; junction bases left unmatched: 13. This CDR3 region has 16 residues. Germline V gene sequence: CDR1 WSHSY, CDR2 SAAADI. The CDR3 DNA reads TGCGCCAGCAGTGAGGCCCCACTCGAGACAGGGGAAGGCTACACCTTC. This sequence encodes CASSEAPLETGEGYTF.

CDR3 region: CASSEILTQGRAEAFF. For the CDR3, the DNA is TGCGCCAGCAGTGAGATTTTAACACAGGGGCGGGCTGAAGCTTTCTTT. The rearrangement uses TRBV10-2 and TRBJ1-1; 7 bases are shared with TRBD1. The germline gives CDR1 WSHSY, CDR2 SAAADI. Trimming took 2 bases from V and 6 from J; bases not matched to a gene: 12. The CDR3 length is 16 residues.

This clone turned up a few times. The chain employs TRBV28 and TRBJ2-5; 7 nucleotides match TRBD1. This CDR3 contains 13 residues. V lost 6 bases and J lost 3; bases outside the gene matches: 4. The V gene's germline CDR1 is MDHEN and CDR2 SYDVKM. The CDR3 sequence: CASRPTGKETQYF. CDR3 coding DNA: TGTGCCAGCAGACCGACAGGGAAAGAGACCCAGTACTTC.

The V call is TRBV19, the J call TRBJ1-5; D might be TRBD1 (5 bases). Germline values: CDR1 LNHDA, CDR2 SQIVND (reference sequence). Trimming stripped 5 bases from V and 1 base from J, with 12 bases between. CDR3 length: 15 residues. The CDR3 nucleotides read TGTGCCAGTAGTCTCTACGGGGGGAGCAATCAGCCCCAGCATTTT. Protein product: CASSLYGGSNQPQHF.

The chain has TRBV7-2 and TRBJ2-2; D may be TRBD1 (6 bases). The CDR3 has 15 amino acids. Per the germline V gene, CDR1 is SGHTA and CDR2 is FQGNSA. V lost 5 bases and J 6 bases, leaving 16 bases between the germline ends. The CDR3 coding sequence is TGTGCCAGCAGCCCCCAGGGGCTAGCTGCCGGGGAGCTGTTTTTT. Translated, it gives CASSPQGLAAGELFF.